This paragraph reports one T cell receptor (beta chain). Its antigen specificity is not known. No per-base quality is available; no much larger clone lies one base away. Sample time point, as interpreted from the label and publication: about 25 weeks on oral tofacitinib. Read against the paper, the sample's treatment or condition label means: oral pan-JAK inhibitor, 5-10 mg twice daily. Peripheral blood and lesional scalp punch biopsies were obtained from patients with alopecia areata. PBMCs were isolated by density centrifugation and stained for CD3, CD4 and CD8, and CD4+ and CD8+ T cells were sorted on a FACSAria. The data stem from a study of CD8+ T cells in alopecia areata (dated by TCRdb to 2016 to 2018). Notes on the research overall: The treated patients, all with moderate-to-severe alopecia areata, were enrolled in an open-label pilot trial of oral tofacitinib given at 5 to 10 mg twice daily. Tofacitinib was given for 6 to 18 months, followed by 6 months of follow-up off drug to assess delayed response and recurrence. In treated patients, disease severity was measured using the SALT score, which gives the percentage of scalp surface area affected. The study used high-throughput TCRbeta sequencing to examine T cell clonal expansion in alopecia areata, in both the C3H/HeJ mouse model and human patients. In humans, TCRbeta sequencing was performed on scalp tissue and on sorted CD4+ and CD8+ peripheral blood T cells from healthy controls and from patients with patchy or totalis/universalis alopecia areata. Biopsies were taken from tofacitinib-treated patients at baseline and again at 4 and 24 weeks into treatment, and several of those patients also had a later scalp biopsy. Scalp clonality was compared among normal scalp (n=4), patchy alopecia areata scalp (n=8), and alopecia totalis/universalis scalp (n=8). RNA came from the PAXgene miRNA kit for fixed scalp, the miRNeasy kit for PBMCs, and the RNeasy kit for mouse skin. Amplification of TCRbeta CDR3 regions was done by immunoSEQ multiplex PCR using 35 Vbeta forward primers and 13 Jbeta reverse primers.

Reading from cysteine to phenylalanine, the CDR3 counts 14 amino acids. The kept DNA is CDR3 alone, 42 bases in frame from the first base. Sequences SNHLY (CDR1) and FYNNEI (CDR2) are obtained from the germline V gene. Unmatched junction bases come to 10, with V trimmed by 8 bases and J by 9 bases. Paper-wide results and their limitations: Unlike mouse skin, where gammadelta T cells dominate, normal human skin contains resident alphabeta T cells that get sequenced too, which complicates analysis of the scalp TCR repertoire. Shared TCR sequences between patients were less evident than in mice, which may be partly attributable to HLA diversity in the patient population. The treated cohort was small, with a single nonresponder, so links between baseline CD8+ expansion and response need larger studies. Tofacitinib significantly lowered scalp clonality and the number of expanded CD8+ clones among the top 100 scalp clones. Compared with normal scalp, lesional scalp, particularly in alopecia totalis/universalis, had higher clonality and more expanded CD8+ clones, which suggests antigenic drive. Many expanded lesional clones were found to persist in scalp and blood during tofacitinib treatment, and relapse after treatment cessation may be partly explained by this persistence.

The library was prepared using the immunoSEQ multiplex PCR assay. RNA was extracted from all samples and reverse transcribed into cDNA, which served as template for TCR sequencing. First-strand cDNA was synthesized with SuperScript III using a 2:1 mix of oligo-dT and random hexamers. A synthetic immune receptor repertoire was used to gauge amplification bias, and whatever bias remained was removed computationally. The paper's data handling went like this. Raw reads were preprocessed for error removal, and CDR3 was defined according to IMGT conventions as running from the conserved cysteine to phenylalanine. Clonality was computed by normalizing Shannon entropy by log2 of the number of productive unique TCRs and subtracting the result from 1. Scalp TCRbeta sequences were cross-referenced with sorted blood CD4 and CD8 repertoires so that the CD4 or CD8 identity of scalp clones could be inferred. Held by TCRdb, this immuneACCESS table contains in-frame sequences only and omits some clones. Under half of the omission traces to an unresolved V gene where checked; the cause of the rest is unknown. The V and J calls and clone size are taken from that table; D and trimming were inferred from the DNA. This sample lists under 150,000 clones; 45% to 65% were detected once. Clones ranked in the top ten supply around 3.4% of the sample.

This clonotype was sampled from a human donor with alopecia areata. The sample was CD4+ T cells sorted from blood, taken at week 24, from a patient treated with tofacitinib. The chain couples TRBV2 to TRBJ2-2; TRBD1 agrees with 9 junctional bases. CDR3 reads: CASGRGQGSWELFF. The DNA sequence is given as TGTGCCAGCGGTCGAGGACAGGGGAGTTGGGAGCTGTTTTTT.